These 24 T cell receptor beta chains were all obtained from the same sample, sequenced in a study of blood T cell repertoires in COVID-19. Produced via immunoSEQ multiplex PCR; TCRdb's table is partial and in-frame only. Of 350,000 to 400,000 clones listed, around 87% are singletons. Sequencing was done on a sample of PBMCs or T cells enriched from blood (not recorded which). These receptors all come from a man in his late teens or twenties who had recovered from COVID-19.

The chain recombines TRBV20-1 with TRBJ2-1; TRBD2 matches 10 bases. The ends lost 6 bases at V and 9 bases at J; junction bases unmatched: 2. Per germline, CDR1 DFQATT and CDR2 SNEGSKA (reference sequence). The CDR3 runs to 11 residues. The CDR3 loop reads CSAAGGTEQFF. In nucleotides, the CDR3 is TGCAGTGCAGCGGGGGGGACTGAGCAGTTCTTC.

The chain is built from TRBV29-1 and TRBJ1-5; no firm D call. The germline CDR1 and CDR2 sequences are SQVTM and ANQGSEA. Between the trimmed V and J ends, which lost 4 bases and 5 bases, there was a span of 12 bases. CDR3 length equals 13 residues. DNA of the CDR3: TGCAGCGTTGCAGTTCAACCCGATCAGCCCCAGCATTTT. Protein product: CSVAVQPDQPQHF.

V gene TRBV28 combines with J gene TRBJ2-1, with TRBD1 identical over 9 bases. This CDR3 is built from 14 residues. Trimming at V came to 7 bases and at J to 7 bases, leaving 8 bases not matched to a gene. Germline CDR1 reads MDHEN; CDR2 reads SYDVKM. As DNA, the CDR3 is TGTGCCAGCACCCGGGACAGGGTTGGGAATGAGCAGTTCTTC. It specifies CASTRDRVGNEQFF.

V usage is TRBV6-2 or TRBV6-3 and J usage is TRBJ2-5, with TRBD2 identical over 9 bases. The CDR3 covers 15 residues. After removal of 5 bases from V and 5 bases from J, the junction contained 9 bases not matched to a gene. Germline V gene data show CDR1 as MNHEY and CDR2 as SVGEGT. The CDR3 coding sequence is TGTGCCAGCAGTCAGCGACTAGCGGAGGGGGAGACCCAGTACTTC. It specifies CASSQRLAEGETQYF.

The rearrangement links TRBV11-2 to TRBJ1-2, with D perhaps matching TRBD1 (5 bases). The CDR3 length is 13 residues. Germline values: CDR1 SGHAT, CDR2 FQNNGV. The V gene lost 5 bases and the J gene lost 6 bases, with 13 bases spanning the gap. CDR3 protein: CASSLQGIDGYTF. DNA of the CDR3: TGTGCCAGCAGCCTCCAGGGAATCGATGGCTACACCTTC.

The chain recombines TRBV28 with TRBJ1-5; TRBD1 aligns across 8 bases. Germline CDR1 is MDHEN and CDR2 is SYDVKM. The CDR3 runs 13 residues. Trimming at V came to 6 bases and at J to 7 bases, leaving 5 bases not matched to a gene. CDR3 in amino acids: CASSGQGTQPQHF. DNA of the CDR3: TGTGCCAGCAGCGGACAGGGCACCCAGCCCCAGCATTTT.

The rearrangement joins TRBV11-1 to TRBJ2-7, with D possibly TRBD1 on 6 matching bases. Germline-derived CDR1 and CDR2 are SGHAT and FQDESV (reference sequence). Trimming took 7 bases from V and 5 from J, leaving 15 bases between them. The CDR3 extends over 13 amino acids. CDR3 protein: CASTSWQGNEQYF. The CDR3 coding sequence is TGTGCCAGCACCTCCTGGCAGGGGAACGAGCAGTACTTC.

This clone has only a few counts. CDR3 nucleotides: TGCGCCAGCAGCCAAGATTGGCCTAATTCACCCCTCCACTTT. Encoded protein: CASSQDWPNSPLHF. The chain couples TRBV4-3 to TRBJ1-6; no definite D call. The length of the CDR3 is 14 residues. V lost 0 bases, J lost 6 bases, and 6 bases lay in between. The V gene's germline CDR1 is LGHNA and CDR2 YSLEER.

This rearrangement joins TRBV6-4 to TRBJ2-2; no firm D call. The germline V and J ends were trimmed by 5 bases and 0 bases, with 25 bases remaining between them. From germline, CDR1 is MRHNA and CDR2 SNTAGT. The CDR3 spans 20 residues. The CDR3: CASSPNYSSLYYANTGELFF. CDR3 bases: TGTGCCAGCAGTCCCAATTACAGCTCGCTGTATTACGCGAACACCGGGGAGCTGTTTTTT.

This rearrangement joins TRBV10-3 to TRBJ2-3; perhaps TRBD1 as D (5 bases). V gave up 8 bases and J gave up 1 base, with 13 bases separating them. CDR3 length: 14 residues. Germline V CDR1 and CDR2: ENHRY, SYGVKD. The CDR3 sequence: CAIAQVSGTDTQYF. The CDR3 DNA follows: TGTGCCATCGCACAGGTTTCGGGCACAGATACGCAGTATTTT.

CDR3 region: CASSYYTDRYGNQPQHF. As DNA, the CDR3 is TGTGCCAGTAGTTACTATACCGACAGGTACGGTAATCAGCCCCAGCATTTT. The chain joins TRBV19 to TRBJ1-5; a weak D match, TRBD1 (6 bases). This CDR3 has 17 amino acids. Germline V lookup: CDR1 LNHDA, CDR2 SQIVND (reference sequence). V lost 5 bases and J lost 4, with 21 bases in between.

This chain joins TRBV5-6 and TRBJ1-1; D may be TRBD1 (5 bases). V shed 3 bases and J shed 4 bases, with 13 bases lying between them. This CDR3 is built from 14 residues. Per germline, CDR1 SGHDT and CDR2 YYEEEE. The CDR3 protein is CASSWGLTGTEAFF. In nucleotides, the CDR3 is TGTGCCAGCAGCTGGGGCCTCACGGGCACTGAAGCTTTCTTT.

The rearrangement links TRBV3-1 (or the pseudogene TRBV3-2) to TRBJ2-3; 8 nucleotides match TRBD1. Germline assignment: CDR1 LGHDT and CDR2 YNNKEL (reference sequence). This CDR3 is built from 14 residues. After removal of 1 base from V and 5 bases from J, the junction contained 2 bases not matched to a gene. The CDR3 reads CASSQAGQGDTQYF. In DNA, the CDR3 is TGTGCCAGCAGCCAAGCCGGACAGGGAGATACGCAGTATTTT.

J is TRBJ1-5 and V is TRBV15, with TRBD1 matching 8 bases. The CDR3 has 17 amino acids. The trim removed 4 bases at V and 2 bases at J, leaving 10 bases unmatched. Germline CDR1 LNHNV, CDR2 YYDKDF (reference sequence). This chain's CDR3 is CATSTDRGIMGNQPQHF. CDR3 nucleotide sequence: TGTGCCACCAGCACCGACAGGGGTATTATGGGCAATCAGCCCCAGCATTTT.

The chain uses TRBV6-5 and TRBJ2-1; TRBD2 might be the D (5 bases). The CDR3 loop spans 16 amino acids. V lost 2 bases to trimming and J lost 1 base, with 12 bases between them. The germline V gene has CDR1 MNHEY and CDR2 SVGAGI. The DNA of the CDR3 is TGTGCCAGCAGTTACGCCCGGCTAGCATCCTACAATGAGCAGTTCTTC. Translated, it gives CASSYARLASYNEQFF.

The rearrangement links TRBV19 to TRBJ2-6; 7 nucleotides agree with TRBD1. Germline V gene data show CDR1 as LNHDA and CDR2 as SQIVND (reference sequence). The length of the CDR3 is 17 residues. After removal of 5 bases from V and 0 bases from J, the junction contained 7 bases not matched to a gene. The CDR3 region is CASSPQGTTSGANVLTF. As DNA, the CDR3 is TGTGCCAGTAGTCCACAGGGGACCACCTCTGGGGCCAACGTCCTGACTTTC.

The chain combines TRBV6-1 with TRBJ2-2; a weak D match, TRBD1 (5 bases). Trimming pared 2 bases from V and 5 bases from J, leaving 15 bases between. Germline CDR1 is MNHNS and CDR2 is SASEGT. This CDR3 spans 16 amino acids. The CDR3 DNA follows: TGTGCCAGCAGTGAAAGCGTCAGGGTGGATACCGGGGAGCTGTTTTTT. This codes for CASSESVRVDTGELFF.

The chain joins TRBV3-1 (or the pseudogene TRBV3-2) to TRBJ2-2, with a possible D match to TRBD2 (5 bases). V was pared by 0 bases and J by 0 bases, with 14 bases between. Per the germline V gene, CDR1 is LGHDT and CDR2 is YNNKEL (reference sequence). The CDR3 has 18 amino acids. Here the CDR3 reads CASSQDRGEGTNTGELFF. CDR3 in DNA: TGTGCCAGCAGCCAAGATCGCGGAGAGGGCACGAACACCGGGGAGCTGTTTTTT.

The chain couples TRBV28 to TRBJ1-2; 7 positions agree with TRBD1. Unmatched junction bases numbered 7, after V lost 7 bases and J lost 2 bases. The germline V gene encodes CDR1 MDHEN and CDR2 SYDVKM. The CDR3 contains 14 residues. The CDR3 nucleotides read TGTGCCAGCACGTACCCGGGACAGAACTATGGCTACACCTTC. It yields the protein CASTYPGQNYGYTF.

V gene TRBV12-3 or TRBV12-4 combines with J gene TRBJ1-1, with D unclear. The CDR3 totals 13 residues. The V end was cut by 1 base, the J end by 3 bases, with 6 bases between. DNA for the CDR3: TGTGCCAGCAGTTTAGGGCGGTACACTGAAGCTTTCTTT. Residues: CASSLGRYTEAFF.

This sequence joins TRBV15 and TRBJ1-6, with D maybe TRBD1 (6 bases). Germline V gene data show CDR1 as LNHNV and CDR2 as YYDKDF (reference sequence). The CDR3 spans 15 residues. Trimming pared 1 base from V and 9 bases from J, leaving 13 bases between. The DNA of the CDR3 is TGTGCCACCAGCAGAGTTGGGGAAGGGGGTTCACCCCTCCACTTT. Amino acid sequence: CATSRVGEGGSPLHF.

This sequence joins TRBV9 and TRBJ1-4, with 8 nucleotides matching TRBD1. Germline V CDR1 and CDR2: SGDLS, YYNGEE. The CDR3 is 17 amino acids. V gave up 4 bases and J gave up 0 bases; unmatched junction bases: 8. Here the CDR3 DNA reads TGTGCCAGCAGCTCGCGGACAGGGACTACAACTAATGAAAAACTGTTTTTT. Translating it yields CASSSRTGTTTNEKLFF.

In this sample, this clone turned up a few times. This chain uses TRBV19 with TRBJ2-1, with D hard to call. CDR1 and CDR2 (germline): LNHDA, SQIVND (reference sequence). The CDR3 sequence is 15 residues long. The germline V and J ends were trimmed by 4 bases and 4 bases, with 14 bases remaining between them. Here the CDR3 reads CASSTTTSPYNEQFF. The CDR3, as DNA: TGTGCCAGTAGTACCACTACCTCCCCGTACAATGAGCAGTTCTTC.

This clone showed up just once. This chain uses TRBV10-3 with TRBJ2-7; 8 bases are a match to TRBD1. Germline CDR1 is ENHRY and CDR2 is SYGVKD. The V and J ends lost 0 bases and 5 bases, in that order; junction bases with no gene match: 3. This CDR3 has 14 residues. CDR3 sequence: CAISESRDRNEQYF. CDR3 DNA sequence: TGTGCCATCAGTGAGTCCCGGGACAGGAACGAGCAGTACTTC.